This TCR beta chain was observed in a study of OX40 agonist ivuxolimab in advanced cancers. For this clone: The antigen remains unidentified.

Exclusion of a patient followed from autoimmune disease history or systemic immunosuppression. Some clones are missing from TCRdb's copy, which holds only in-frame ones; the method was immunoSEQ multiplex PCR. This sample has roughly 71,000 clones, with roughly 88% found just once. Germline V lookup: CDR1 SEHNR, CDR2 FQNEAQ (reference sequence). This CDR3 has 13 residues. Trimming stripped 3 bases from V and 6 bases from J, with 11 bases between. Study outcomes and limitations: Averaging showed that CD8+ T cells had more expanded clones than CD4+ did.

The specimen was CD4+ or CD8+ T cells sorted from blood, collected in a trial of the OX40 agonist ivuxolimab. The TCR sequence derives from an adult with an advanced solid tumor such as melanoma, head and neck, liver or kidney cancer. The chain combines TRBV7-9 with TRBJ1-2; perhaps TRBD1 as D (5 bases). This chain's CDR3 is CASSLGPQDGYTF. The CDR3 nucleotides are TGTGCCAGCAGCTTGGGACCTCAGGATGGCTACACCTTC.